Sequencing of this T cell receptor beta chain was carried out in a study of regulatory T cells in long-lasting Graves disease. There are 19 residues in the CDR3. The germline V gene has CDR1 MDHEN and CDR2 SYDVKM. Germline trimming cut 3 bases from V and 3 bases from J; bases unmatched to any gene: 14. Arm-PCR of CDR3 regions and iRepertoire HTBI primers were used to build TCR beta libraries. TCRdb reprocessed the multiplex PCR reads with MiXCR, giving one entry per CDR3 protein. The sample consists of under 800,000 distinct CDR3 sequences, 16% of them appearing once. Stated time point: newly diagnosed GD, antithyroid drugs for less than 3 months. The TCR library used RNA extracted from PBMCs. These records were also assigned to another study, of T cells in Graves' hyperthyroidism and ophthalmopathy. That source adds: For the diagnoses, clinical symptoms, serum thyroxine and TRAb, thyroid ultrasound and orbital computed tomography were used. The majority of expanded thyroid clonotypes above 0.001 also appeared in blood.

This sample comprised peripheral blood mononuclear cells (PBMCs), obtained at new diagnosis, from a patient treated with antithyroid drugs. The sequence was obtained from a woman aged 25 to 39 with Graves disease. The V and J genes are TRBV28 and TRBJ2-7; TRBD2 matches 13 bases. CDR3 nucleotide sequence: TGTGCCAGCAGTTTCCCGACACTAGCGGGAGGGCCGGTCGTCTACGAGCAGTACTTC. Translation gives CASSFPTLAGGPVVYEQYF.